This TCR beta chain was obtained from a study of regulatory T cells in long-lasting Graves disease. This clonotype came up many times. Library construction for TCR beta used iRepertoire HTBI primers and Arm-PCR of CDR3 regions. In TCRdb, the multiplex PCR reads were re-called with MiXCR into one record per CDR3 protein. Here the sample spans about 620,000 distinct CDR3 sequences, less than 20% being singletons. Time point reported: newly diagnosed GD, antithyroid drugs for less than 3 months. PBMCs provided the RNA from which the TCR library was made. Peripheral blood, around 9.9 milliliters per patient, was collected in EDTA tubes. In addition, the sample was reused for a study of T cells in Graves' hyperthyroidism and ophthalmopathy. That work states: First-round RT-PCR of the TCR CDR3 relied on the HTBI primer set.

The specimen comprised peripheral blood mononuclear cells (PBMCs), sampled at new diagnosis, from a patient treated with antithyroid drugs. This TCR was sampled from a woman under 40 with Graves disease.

CDR3 nucleotides: TGTGCCAGCAGTGAAAACAGGGTCGACGGCTACACCTTC. Protein sequence: CASSENRVDGYTF. The V and J genes are TRBV6-1 and TRBJ1-2; tentatively, D is TRBD1 (6 bases). V lost 2 bases to trimming and J lost 8 bases, with 12 bases between them. The germline gives CDR1 MNHNS, CDR2 SASEGT. CDR3 size: 13 residues.